This record covers a single T cell receptor (beta chain). This clone was counted between two and nine times. Its specific antigen is unknown. No base quality values were provided; no much bigger clone lies one nucleotide off. Libraries were made using the immunoSEQ multiplex PCR assay. For the multiplex PCR, a mixture combining 60 forward primers for TCR Vbeta segments and 13 reverse primers for TCR Jbeta segments was used. A multiplex PCR assay on genomic DNA amplified the CDR3 region of rearranged TCR beta genes. Amplified TCR beta libraries were sequenced as 87-base-pair reads on the Illumina HiSeq System. The paper's data handling went like this. A later analysis counted 75 million to 100 million unique TCR beta chains across the 690 or so repertoires, and around 12 million of these chains were shared by at least two donors. To remove PCR and sequencing errors, raw reads were error-corrected and collapsed into unique sequences using a nearest-neighbor algorithm that merged closely related sequences. To assign V, D and J gene segments, CDR3 sequences were aligned to IMGT reference sequences. For a sequence to be retained, a match of at least six nucleotides was required to both a V gene segment and a J gene segment. Rearrangements were classified as productive when the CDR3 lacked stop codons and remained in frame with V and J, and all other rearrangements were classified as non-productive. CDR3 was defined by IMGT convention, running from the second conserved V-encoded cysteine to the conserved J-encoded phenylalanine. Sequences without an unambiguous match to a single V gene segment were excluded from the earlier analysis of about 600 of the donors. In an earlier analysis of a few hundred of the donors, a V segment was called functional when productive rearrangements were above 56.7%, and segregating when the standard deviation between donors exceeded 5%. A statistical classification framework was built to diagnose cytomegalovirus status from the catalog of TCR beta chain sequences. In a later analysis, TCR nucleotide sequences were compared against IMGT/GENE-DB human TR gene sequences so that V and J genes could be assigned. A later analysis assigned CDR3 sequences and most-parsimonious VDJ recombination scenarios with the TCRdist pipeline. In a later analysis, each TCR beta chain was defined by its CDR3 amino acid sequence together with its V-gene family, and reads lacking a unique V-gene family were excluded. A later analysis removed over 500 highly shared, low-generation-probability nucleotide sequences to deal with suspected cross-contamination and a sequencing artifact. In a later analysis, a clonal expansion index was calculated for each public chain from normalized within-repertoire ranks of inferred template counts. In a later analysis, generation probabilities were computed with a VDJ recombination model fitted to out-of-frame rearrangements, and the resulting probabilities were checked against IGoR. A later analysis scored TCR-TCR, TCR-HLA and TCR-CMV co-occurrence with hypergeometric tests, applying a repertoire-size bias correction to TCR pairs. False discovery rates were estimated in a later analysis by permuting HLA or CMV assignments 20 times. In a later analysis, co-occurring TCRs were grouped with DBSCAN, and TCRdist sequence similarity was added when clustering was performed within HLA-allele-positive subsets. Co-occurrence clustering excluded repertoires with fewer than 30,000 or more than 120,000 public chains, plus five with anomalous nucleotide sharing. TCRdb took this table from immuneACCESS and kept in-frame rearrangements with V and J called. Such tables lack part of the clones; where checked against another copy, unresolved V genes explain under half of the gap, and the rest is unexplained. V and J calls and clone size are copied from that table; D and trimming were computed from the DNA. The sample yields about 160,000 clones; over 70% were counted once. Around 7% of the sample lies in the top ten.

The CDR3 sequence holds 14 residues, the cysteine and phenylalanine included. CDR3 DNA is the only sequence kept; it has 42 bases, read in frame from the first base. The germline V gene (reference sequence) yields GTSNPN for CDR1 and SVGIG for CDR2. Between the V and J ends, shortened by 8 bases and 7 bases respectively, the junction contains 18 bases. This specimen comes from a study of cytomegalovirus exposure and HLA in healthy donors (dated by TCRdb to 2017 to 2019). Regarding the study in general: An earlier analysis of under 600 of the donors reported 250 to 350 Gb of sequence data and around 110 million unique TCR beta sequences from around 200 million T cells. Roughly 300 gigabases of sequencing data and approximately 85 million unique TCR sequences were included in an early release covering roughly 600 HLA-typed donors. Rather than drawing on any new phenotypic data, the later analysis identified candidate immune exposures from TCR beta sequences and the way those sequences occurred across donors. To predict cytomegalovirus infection status, the study brought together high-throughput TCR immunosequencing, statistical association of individual TCRs with disease status, and machine learning. Both class I and class II loci were covered by HLA typing, at four-digit resolution. Typing coverage varied by locus: roughly 629-640 donors for A, B, C, DRB1 and DQB1; around 560 for DQA1; more than 600 for DPA1; approximately 490 for DPB1. Across 398 genotyped donors of the cohort, an average of about 220,000 unique TCR beta nucleotide sequences per donor were sequenced, and approximately 17% of those sequences were non-productive. A later analysis re-examined previously published TCR beta repertoires from 600 to 700 donors and added high-resolution HLA genotyping to investigate patterns of TCR occurrence. The study aimed to test whether cataloging public T cell receptors could reveal signatures of past pathogen exposure. An earlier analysis of nearly 600 of the donors applied high-throughput TCR beta sequencing to assess whether each TCR beta V gene segment acted as functional or pseudogenic. Every discovery cohort repertoire had been produced on one sequencing platform. Alongside the repertoire data, information on donor age, sex, ethnicity and CMV serostatus was compiled. The T cell repertoires of roughly 660 subjects were profiled by immunosequencing and related to cytomegalovirus serostatus. Along with the 666-subject first cohort, a separate validation cohort of around 110 different subjects was used. Of the approximately 370 genotyped donors, roughly 80% were placed in the genetic ancestry cluster associated with self-reported Caucasian donors. About 5 DR-DQ haplotypes were handled as single units for association and clustering, since linkage in the cohort was strong. In a later genetic analysis, genome-wide SNP genotypes for about 55% of the roughly 670 donors were used, and that subset was treated as a discovery cohort.

General conclusions and limits of the study: An association between a missense DCLRE1C variant and V-gene and J-gene trimming of TCR beta chains was found in a later genetic analysis and replicated in an independent cohort. According to a later analysis, TCR association rates differed among HLA loci, with DRB1 alleles showing the most associated TCRs and HLA-C alleles showing the fewest. An earlier analysis of approximately 570 of the donors showed that most TCR beta V segments appeared in productive rearrangements either about 90% or about 30% of the time, which broadly matched IMGT annotations. It was suggested by the authors that the approach could potentially be generalized to other disease states and immunological phenotypes. In a later analysis, HLA-associated TCR beta chains were found to be more clonally expanded and to have lower generation probabilities than equally common non-associated chains. Assigning TCR associations to individual alleles was difficult when HLA alleles, especially DR and DQ, strongly co-occurred. A later genetic analysis reported fewer N-insertions in productive TCRs among donors in an Asian-associated ancestry cluster than the roughly 720-donor mean. Presence/absence analyses assumed roughly uniform sequencing depth across donors, an assumption that may not hold. In a later analysis, several top co-occurrence clusters were reported to appear linked to parvovirus B19, influenza, CMV and Epstein-Barr virus. In vitro tests confirmed that a few of the cytomegalovirus-associated TCR beta chains recognize cytomegalovirus antigens. In a later analysis, most CMV-associated TCR beta chains were found to appear HLA-restricted, with HLA associations seemingly driven largely by CMV exposure. A further reported finding was that TCR beta sequences accurately predicted the HLA-A and HLA-B alleles for most subjects in the first cohort. Some IMGT-functional V segments, including TRBV6-2 and TRBV6-3, could not be told apart with the 87-base-pair reads, so those segments were excluded. The cohort was sequenced for TCR beta chains only, and without alpha or paired-chain data the features that could be detected were limited. Linkage disequilibrium might explain the correlated functional status among segregating V segments, but an unknown experimental factor could not be excluded. The classifier was reported to diagnose cytomegalovirus status with high specificity and sensitivity in both the original and validation cohorts. Immune exposure information for the cohort was limited to CMV serostatus. Because HLA typing was unavailable for some donors at each locus, only the typed subset was used in association tests. A later analysis associated roughly 17,000 TCR beta sequences with specific HLA alleles at a false discovery rate of 0.05. In the study, approximately 160 TCR beta chains were listed as associated with cytomegalovirus. A cluster of highly shared sequence variants was judged likely to represent a technical artifact of the sequencing pipeline. The earlier analysis of nearly 600 of the donors excluded 15 to 20 rarely observed V segments, including chromosome 9 orphons, because counts were too low. Across donors, most TCR sequences were observed very rarely, whereas some public TCRs were present in many individuals.

The cohort was made up of 666 healthy bone marrow donors. Cohort members were all nominally healthy when sampled, although unrecorded immune exposures were likely present. The donor tested CMV seropositive and was one of the 289 seropositive cohort members. A peripheral blood sample was collected from each donor, and TCR beta sequencing was performed on peripheral blood mononuclear cells. Genomic DNA extraction from the blood cell samples was performed with the Qiagen DNeasy Blood Extraction Kit. This receptor was obtained from a woman aged 40 to 49 in good health and CMV-seropositive. This chain joins TRBV30 to TRBJ1-6; the D gene assignment is ambiguous. The sequencing input was PBMCs. The DNA is as follows: TGTGCCGGAAGGGCGGGAAGCAAGAATTCACCCCTCCACTTT. Its translation is CAGRAGSKNSPLHF.